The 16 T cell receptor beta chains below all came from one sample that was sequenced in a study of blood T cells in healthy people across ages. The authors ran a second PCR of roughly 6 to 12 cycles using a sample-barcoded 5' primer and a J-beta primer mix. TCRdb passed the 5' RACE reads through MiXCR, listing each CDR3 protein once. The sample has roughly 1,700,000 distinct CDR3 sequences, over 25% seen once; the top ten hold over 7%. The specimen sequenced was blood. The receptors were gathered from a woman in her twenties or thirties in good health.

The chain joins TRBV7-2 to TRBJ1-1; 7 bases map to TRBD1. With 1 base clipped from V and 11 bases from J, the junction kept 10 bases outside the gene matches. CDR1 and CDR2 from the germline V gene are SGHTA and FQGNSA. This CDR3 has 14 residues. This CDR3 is CASSLGGGGGRAFF. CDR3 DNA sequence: TGTGCCAGCAGCTTAGGTGGAGGGGGCGGTAGGGCTTTCTTT.

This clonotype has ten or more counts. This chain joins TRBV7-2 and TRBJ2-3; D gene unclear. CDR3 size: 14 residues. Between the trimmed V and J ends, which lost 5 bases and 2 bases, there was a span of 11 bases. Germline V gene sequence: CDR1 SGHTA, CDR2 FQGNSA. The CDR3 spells CASSRLSLTDTQYF. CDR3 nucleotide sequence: TGTGCCAGCAGCAGACTCTCACTCACAGATACGCAGTATTTT. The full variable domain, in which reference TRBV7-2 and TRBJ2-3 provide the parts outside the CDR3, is GAGVSQSPSNKVTEKGKDVELRCDPISGHTALYWYRQSLGQGLEFLIYFQGNSAPDKSGLPSDRFSAERTGGSVSTLTIQRTQQEDSAVYLCASSRLSLTDTQYFGPGTRLTVL.

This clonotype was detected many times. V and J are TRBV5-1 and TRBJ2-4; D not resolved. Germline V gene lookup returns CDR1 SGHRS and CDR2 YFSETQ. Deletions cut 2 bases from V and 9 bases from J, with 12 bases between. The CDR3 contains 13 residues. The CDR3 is CASSFDTNSIQYF. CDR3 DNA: TGCGCCAGCAGCTTCGACACGAATAGCATTCAGTACTTC.

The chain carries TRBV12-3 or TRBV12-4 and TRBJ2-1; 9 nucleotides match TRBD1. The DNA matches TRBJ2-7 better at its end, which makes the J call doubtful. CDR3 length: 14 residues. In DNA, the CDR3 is TGTGCCAGCAGCAGGGACAGGGTCTACAATGAGCAGTACTTC. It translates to CASSRDRVYNEQYF.

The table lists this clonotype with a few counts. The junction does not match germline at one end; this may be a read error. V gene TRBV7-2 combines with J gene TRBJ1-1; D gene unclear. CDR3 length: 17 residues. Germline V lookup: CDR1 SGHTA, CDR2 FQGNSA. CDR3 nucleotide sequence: TGTGCCAGCAGCTTTATAGCGACGCGCTTGAGCCATGGTGAATCTTTCTTT. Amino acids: CASSFIATRLSHGESFF.

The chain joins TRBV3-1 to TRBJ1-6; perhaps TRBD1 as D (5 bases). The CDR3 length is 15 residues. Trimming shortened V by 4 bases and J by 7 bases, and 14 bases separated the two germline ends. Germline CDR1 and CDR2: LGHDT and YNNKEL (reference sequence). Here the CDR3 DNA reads TGTGCCAGCAGCCGGCCAGGACACCAGAATTCACCCCTCCACTTT. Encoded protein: CASSRPGHQNSPLHF.

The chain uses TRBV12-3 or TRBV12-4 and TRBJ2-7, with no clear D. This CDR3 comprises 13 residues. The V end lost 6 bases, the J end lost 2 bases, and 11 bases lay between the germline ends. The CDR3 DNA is TGTGCCAGCAGCTTTACTCTCACCTACGAGCAGTACTTC. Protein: CASSFTLTYEQYF.

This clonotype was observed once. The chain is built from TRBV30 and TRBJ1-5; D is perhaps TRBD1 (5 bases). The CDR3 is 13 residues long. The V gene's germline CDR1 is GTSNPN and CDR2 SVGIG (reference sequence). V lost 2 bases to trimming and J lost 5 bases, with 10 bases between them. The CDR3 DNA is TGTGCCTGGAGTTTCAGGGTTCATCAGCCCCAGCATTTT. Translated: CAWSFRVHQPQHF. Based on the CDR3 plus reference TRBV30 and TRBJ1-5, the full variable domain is SQTIHQWPATLVQPVGSPLSLECTVEGTSNPNLYWYRQAAGRGLQLLFYSVGIGQISSEVPQNLSASRPQDRQFILSSKKLLLSDSGFYLCAWSFRVHQPQHFGDGTRLSIL.

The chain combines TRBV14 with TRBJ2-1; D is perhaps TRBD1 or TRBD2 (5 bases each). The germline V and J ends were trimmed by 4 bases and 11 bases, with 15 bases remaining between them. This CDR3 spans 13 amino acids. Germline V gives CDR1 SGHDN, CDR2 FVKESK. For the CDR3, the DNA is TGTGCCAGCAGCCGGGACCCCCCAGTTAAGCAGTTCTTC. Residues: CASSRDPPVKQFF.

DNA for the CDR3: TGCAGCGTTGAAGTGATGAGGCAGGGCGAGCAGTACTTC. Translation gives CSVEVMRQGEQYF. The genes are TRBV29-1 and TRBJ2-5, with TRBD1 as a possible D gene (5 bases). The J call may be wrong; the DNA end is better matched by TRBJ2-7. The length of the CDR3 is 13 residues. CDR1 is SQVTM and CDR2 is ANQGSEA in the germline V gene.

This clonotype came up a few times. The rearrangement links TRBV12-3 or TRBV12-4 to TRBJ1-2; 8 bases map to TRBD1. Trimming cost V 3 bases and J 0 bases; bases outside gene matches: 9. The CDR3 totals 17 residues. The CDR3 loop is CASSFYAGQGPNYGYTF. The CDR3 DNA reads TGTGCCAGCAGTTTCTATGCCGGACAGGGCCCTAACTATGGCTACACCTTC.

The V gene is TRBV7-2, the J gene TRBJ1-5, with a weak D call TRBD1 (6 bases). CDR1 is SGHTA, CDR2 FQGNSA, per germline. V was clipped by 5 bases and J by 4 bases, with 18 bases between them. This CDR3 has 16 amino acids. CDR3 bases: TGTGCCAGCAGCGACGCCCCTGGCAGGGGTAATCAGCCCCAGCATTTT. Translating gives CASSDAPGRGNQPQHF. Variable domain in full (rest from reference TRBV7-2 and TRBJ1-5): GAGVSQSPSNKVTEKGKDVELRCDPISGHTALYWYRQSLGQGLEFLIYFQGNSAPDKSGLPSDRFSAERTGGSVSTLTIQRTQQEDSAVYLCASSDAPGRGNQPQHFGDGTRLSIL.

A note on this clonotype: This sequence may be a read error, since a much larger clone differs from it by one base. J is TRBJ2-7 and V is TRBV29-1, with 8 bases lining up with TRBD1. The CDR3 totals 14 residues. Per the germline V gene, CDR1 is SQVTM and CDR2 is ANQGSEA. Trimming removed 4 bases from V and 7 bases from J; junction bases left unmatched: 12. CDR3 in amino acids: CSVGQGAGYNEQYF. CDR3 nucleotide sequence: TGCAGCGTTGGTCAGGGGGCGGGATACAATGAGCAGTACTTC.

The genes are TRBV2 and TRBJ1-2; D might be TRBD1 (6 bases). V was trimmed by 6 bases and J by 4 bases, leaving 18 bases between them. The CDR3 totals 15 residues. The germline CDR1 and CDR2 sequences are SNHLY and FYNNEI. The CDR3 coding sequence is TGTGCCAGCAGCTCCAGTACGGGACACCTCTATGGCTACACCTTC. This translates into CASSSSTGHLYGYTF.

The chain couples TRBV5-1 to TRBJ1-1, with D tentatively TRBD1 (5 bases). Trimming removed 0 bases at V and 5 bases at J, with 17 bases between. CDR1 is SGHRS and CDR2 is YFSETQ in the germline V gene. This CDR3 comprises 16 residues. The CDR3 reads CASSLAGDSRLTEAFF. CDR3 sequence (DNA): TGCGCCAGCAGCTTGGCGGGGGACTCGAGGTTGACTGAAGCTTTCTTT.

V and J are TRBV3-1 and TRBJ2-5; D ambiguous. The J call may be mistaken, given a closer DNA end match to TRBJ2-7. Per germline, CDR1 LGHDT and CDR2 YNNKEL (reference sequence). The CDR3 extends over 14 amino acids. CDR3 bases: TGTGCCAGCAGCAAAAGTTCCGGCGATTACGAGCAGTACTTC. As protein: CASSKSSGDYEQYF.